This T cell receptor (beta chain) was documented in a study of post-analysis software for immune sequencing data. Unique molecular identifiers were present in the TCR beta cDNA libraries. TCRdb processed the PCR reads anew with MiXCR; each CDR3 protein has one entry. The data contain fewer than 900,000 distinct CDR3 sequences, around 46% of them singletons. Trimming removed 3 bases at V and 2 bases at J, with 8 bases between. This CDR3 has 13 amino acids. Findings and caveats of the study: Co-batched samples clustered tightly together by F measure. Controls showed lower frequencies than patients for a few TRBV segments, and TRBV5-6, TRBV5-1 and TRBV20-1 were among these.

In regard to this clonotype: Its antigen is still unknown.

V gene TRBV12-3 or TRBV12-4 combines with J gene TRBJ2-7; no clear D. Material: blood. The TCR originated in a girl between 5 and 17 years old with multiple sclerosis. CDR3 sequence: CASSFYGTYEQYF. DNA of the CDR3: TGTGCCAGCAGTTTTTATGGGACCTACGAGCAGTACTTC.